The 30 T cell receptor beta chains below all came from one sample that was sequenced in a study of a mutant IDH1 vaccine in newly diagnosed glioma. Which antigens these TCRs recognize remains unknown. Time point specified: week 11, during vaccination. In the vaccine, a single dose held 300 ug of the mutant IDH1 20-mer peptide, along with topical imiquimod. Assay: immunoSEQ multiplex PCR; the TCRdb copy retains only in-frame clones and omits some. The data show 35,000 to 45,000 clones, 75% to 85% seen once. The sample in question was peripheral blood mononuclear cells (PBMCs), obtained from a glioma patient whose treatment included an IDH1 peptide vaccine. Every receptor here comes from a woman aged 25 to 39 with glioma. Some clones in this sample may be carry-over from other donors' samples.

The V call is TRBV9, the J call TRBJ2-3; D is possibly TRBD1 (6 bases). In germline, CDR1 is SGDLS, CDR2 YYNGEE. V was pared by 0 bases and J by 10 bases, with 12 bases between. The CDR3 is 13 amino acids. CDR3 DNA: TGTGCCAGCAGCGTAGGTACAGGGACACCGCAGTATTTT. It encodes CASSVGTGTPQYF.

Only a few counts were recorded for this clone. CDR3 region: CAISRTGRTEAFF. Written as DNA, the CDR3 is TGTGCCATCAGTCGGACAGGGCGAACTGAAGCTTTCTTT. V gene TRBV10-3 combines with J gene TRBJ1-1; 8 bases line up with TRBD1. The germline V gene encodes CDR1 ENHRY and CDR2 SYGVKD. The J segment lost 5 bases and the V segment lost 5 bases, leaving 4 bases of the junction unmatched. The CDR3 runs to 13 residues.

Here the CDR3 reads CAISESQGIAGTGELFF. The CDR3 DNA sequence: TGTGCCATCAGTGAGTCACAGGGAATCGCAGGCACCGGGGAGCTGTTTTTT. The chain is built from TRBV10-3 and TRBJ2-2; TRBD1 might be the D (6 bases). The germline gives CDR1 ENHRY, CDR2 SYGVKD. This CDR3 is 17 amino acids long. The V gene lost 0 bases and the J gene lost 4 bases, with 15 bases spanning the gap.

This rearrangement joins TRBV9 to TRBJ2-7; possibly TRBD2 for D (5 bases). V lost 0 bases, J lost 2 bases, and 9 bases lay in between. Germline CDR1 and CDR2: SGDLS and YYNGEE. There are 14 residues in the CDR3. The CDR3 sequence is CASSVAGLAYEQYF. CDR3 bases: TGTGCCAGCAGCGTAGCCGGACTTGCCTACGAGCAGTACTTC.

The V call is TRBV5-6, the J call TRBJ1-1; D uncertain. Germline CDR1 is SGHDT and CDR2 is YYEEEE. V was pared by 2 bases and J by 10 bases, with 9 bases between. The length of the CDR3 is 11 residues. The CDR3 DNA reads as TGTGCCAGCAGCTTAAGGGAAGGAGCTTTCTTT. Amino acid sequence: CASSLREGAFF.

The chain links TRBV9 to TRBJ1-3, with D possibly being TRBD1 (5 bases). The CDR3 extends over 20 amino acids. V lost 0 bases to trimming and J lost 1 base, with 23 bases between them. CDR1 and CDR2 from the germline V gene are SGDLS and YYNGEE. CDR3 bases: TGTGCCAGCAGCGTAGATTGGCAGGGAAGCGCCTATTGGTCTGGAAACACCATATATTTT. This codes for CASSVDWQGSAYWSGNTIYF.

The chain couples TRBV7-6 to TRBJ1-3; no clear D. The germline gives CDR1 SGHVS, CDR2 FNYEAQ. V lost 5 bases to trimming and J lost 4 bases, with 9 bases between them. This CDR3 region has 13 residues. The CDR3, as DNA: TGTGCCAGCAGCGGCGGCGGGGGAAACACCATATATTTT. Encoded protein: CASSGGGGNTIYF.

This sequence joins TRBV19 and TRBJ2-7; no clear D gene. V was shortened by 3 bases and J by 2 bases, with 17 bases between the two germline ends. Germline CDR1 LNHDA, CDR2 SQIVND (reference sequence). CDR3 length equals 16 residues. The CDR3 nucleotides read TGTGCCAGTAGTATGCACAGCTCAGGTGGGGCCTACGAGCAGTACTTC. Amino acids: CASSMHSSGGAYEQYF.

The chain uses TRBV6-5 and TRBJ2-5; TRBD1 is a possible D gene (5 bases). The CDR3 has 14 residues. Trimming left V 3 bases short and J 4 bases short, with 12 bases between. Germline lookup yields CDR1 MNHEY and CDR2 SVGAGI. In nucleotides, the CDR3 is TGTGCCAGCAGTTATGATTGGGGCGGAGAGACCCAGTACTTC. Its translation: CASSYDWGGETQYF.

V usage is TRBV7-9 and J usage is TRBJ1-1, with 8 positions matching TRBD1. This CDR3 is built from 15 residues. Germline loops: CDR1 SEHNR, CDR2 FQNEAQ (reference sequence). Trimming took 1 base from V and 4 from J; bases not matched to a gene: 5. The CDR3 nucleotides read TGTGCCAGCAGCTTAGTATGGACAGGGCCCACTGAAGCTTTCTTT. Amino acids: CASSLVWTGPTEAFF.

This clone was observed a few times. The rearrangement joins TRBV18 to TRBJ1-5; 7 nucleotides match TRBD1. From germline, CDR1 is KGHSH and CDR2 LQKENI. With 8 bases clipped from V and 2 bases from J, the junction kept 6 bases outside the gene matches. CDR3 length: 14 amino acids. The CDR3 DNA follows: TGTGCCAGCACTGAAACAGGGGGCAATCAGCCCCAGCATTTT. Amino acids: CASTETGGNQPQHF.

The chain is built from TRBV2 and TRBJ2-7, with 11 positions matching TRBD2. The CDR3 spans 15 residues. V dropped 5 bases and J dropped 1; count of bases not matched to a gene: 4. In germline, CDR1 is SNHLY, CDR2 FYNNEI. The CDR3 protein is CASSRLAGGSYEQYF. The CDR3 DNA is TGTGCCAGCAGTCGTCTAGCGGGAGGATCCTACGAGCAGTACTTC.

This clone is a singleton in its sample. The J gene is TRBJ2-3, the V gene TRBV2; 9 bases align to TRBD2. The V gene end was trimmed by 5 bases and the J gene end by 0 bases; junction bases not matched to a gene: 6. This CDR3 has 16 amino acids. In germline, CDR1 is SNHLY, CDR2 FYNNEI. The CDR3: CASSPGLAPSTDTQYF. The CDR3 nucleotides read TGTGCCAGCAGTCCTGGACTAGCGCCAAGCACAGATACGCAGTATTTT.

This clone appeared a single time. Here the CDR3 reads CASSEMGSKETQYF. CDR3 DNA: TGTGCCAGCAGTGAAATGGGGTCTAAAGAGACCCAGTACTTC. The chain employs TRBV6-1 and TRBJ2-5; D unclear. CDR3 length: 14 amino acids. Trimming took off 2 bases at V and 3 bases at J, with 10 bases between the two ends. The germline CDR1 and CDR2 sequences are MNHNS and SASEGT.

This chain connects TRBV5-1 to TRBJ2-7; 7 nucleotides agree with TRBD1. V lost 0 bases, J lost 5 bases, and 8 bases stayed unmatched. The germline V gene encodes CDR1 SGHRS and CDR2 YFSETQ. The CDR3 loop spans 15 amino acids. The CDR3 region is CASSLEGGQTDEQYF. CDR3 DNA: TGCGCCAGCAGCTTGGAAGGGGGACAGACTGACGAGCAGTACTTC. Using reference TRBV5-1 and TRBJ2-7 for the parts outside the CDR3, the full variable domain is KAGVTQTPRYLIKTRGQQVTLSCSPISGHRSVSWYQQTPGQGLQFLFEYFSETQRNKGNFPGRFSGRQFSNSRSEMNVSTLELGDSALYLCASSLEGGQTDEQYFGPGTRLTVT.

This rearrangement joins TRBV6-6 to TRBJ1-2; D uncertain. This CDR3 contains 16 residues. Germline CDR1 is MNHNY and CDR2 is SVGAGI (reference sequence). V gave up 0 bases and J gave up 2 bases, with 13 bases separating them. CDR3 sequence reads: CASSYSRLSENYGYTF. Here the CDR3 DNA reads TGTGCCAGCAGTTACTCGCGGCTATCTGAGAACTATGGCTACACCTTC.

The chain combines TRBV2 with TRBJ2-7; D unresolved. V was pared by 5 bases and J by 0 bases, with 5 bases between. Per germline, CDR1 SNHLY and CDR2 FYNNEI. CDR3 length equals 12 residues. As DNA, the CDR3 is TGTGCCAGCAGTCCCAGCTCCTACGAGCAGTACTTC. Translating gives CASSPSSYEQYF.

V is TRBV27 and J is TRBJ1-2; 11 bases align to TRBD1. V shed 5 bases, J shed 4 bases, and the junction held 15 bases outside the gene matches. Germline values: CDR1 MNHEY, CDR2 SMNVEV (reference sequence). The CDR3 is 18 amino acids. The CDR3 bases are TGTGCCAGCAGTCCATCCGGGACAGGGGGTACTGGGGTCTATGGCTACACCTTC. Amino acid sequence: CASSPSGTGGTGVYGYTF.

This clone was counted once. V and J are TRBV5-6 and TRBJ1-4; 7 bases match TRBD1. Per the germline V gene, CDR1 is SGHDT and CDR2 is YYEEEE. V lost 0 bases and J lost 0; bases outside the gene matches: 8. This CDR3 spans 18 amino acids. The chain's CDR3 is CASSLVSGQSATNEKLFF. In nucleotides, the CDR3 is TGTGCCAGCAGCTTGGTATCGGGACAGTCCGCAACTAATGAAAAACTGTTTTTT.

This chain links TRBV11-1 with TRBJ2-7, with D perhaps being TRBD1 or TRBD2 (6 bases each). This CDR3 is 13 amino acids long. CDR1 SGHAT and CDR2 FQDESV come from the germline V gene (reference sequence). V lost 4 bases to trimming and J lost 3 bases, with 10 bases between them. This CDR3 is CASSSGAHYEQYF. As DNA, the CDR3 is TGTGCCAGCAGCTCGGGGGCCCACTACGAGCAGTACTTC. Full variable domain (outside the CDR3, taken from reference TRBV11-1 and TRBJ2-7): EAEVAQSPRYKITEKSQAVAFWCDPISGHATLYWYRQILGQGPELLVQFQDESVVDDSQLPKDRFSAERLKGVDSTLKIQPAELGDSAMYLCASSSGAHYEQYFGPGTRLTVT.

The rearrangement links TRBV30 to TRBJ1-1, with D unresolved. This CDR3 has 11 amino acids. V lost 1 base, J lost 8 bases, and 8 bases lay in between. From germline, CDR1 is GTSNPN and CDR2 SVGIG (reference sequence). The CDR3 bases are TGTGCCTGGAGTGGAGCGGTAGAAGCTTTCTTT. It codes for CAWSGAVEAFF.

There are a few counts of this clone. The CDR3 coding sequence is TGTGCCAGCAGTGTGGACCCCAATCAGCCCCAGCATTTT. This gives the protein CASSVDPNQPQHF. V and J are TRBV2 and TRBJ1-5; D is unresolved. The germline V gene encodes CDR1 SNHLY and CDR2 FYNNEI. CDR3 length: 13 residues. V lost 4 bases to trimming and J lost 3 bases, with 7 bases between them.

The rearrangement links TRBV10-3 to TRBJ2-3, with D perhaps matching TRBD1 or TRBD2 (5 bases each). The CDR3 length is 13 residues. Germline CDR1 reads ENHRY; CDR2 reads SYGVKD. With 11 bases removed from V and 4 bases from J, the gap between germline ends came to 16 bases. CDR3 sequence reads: CASRDAQADTQYF. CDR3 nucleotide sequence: TGTGCCTCCCGGGACGCTCAGGCAGATACGCAGTATTTT.

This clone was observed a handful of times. Here the CDR3 DNA reads TGTGCCATCCGAGTGGAGCGGAGGGATCGCACAGATACGCAGTATTTT. Protein sequence: CAIRVERRDRTDTQYF. The rearrangement joins TRBV10-3 to TRBJ2-3; possibly TRBD2 for D (6 bases). Trimming stripped 8 bases from V and 1 base from J, with 19 bases between. The CDR3 is 16 residues long. CDR1 is ENHRY, CDR2 SYGVKD, per germline.

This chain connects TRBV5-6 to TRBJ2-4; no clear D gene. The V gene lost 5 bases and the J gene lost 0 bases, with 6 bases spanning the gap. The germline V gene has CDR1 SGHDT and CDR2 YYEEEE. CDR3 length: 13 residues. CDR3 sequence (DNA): TGTGCCAGCAGGGATTTAGCCAAAAACATTCAGTACTTC. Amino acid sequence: CASRDLAKNIQYF. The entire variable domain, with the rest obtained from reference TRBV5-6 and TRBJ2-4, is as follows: DAGVTQSPTHLIKTRGQQVTLRCSPKSGHDTVSWYQQALGQGPQFIFQYYEEEERQRGNFPDRFSGHQFPNYSSELNVNALLLGDSALYLCASRDLAKNIQYFGAGTRLSVL.

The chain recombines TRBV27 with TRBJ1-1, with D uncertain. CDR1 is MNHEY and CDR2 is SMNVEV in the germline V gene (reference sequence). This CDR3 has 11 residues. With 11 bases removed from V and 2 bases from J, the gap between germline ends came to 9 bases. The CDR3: CAVLLNTEAFF. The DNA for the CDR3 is TGTGCCGTCCTGTTAAACACTGAAGCTTTCTTT.

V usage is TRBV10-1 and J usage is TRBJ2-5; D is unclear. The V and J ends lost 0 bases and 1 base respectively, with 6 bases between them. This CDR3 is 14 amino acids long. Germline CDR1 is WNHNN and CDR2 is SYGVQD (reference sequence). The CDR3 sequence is CASSESKAQETQYF. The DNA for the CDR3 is TGCGCCAGCAGTGAGTCGAAAGCCCAAGAGACCCAGTACTTC.

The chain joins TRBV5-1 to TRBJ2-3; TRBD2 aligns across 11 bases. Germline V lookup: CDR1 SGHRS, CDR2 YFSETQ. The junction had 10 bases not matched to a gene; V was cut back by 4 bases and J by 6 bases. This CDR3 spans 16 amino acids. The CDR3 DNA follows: TGCGCCAGCAGCATCTCGGGACTAGCGGTGGGGGATACGCAGTATTTT. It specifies CASSISGLAVGDTQYF.

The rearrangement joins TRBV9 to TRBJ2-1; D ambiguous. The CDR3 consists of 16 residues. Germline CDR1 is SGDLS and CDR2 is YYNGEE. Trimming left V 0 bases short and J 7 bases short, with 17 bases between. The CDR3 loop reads CASSVVDQRTPNEQFF. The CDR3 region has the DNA TGTGCCAGCAGCGTAGTCGACCAACGCACACCTAATGAGCAGTTCTTC.

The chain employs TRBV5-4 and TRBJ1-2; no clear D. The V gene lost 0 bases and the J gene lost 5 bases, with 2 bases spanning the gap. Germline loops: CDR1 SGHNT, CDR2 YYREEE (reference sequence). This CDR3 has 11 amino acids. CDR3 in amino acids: CASSLGYGYTF. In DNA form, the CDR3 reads TGTGCCAGCAGCTTGGGATATGGCTACACCTTC.